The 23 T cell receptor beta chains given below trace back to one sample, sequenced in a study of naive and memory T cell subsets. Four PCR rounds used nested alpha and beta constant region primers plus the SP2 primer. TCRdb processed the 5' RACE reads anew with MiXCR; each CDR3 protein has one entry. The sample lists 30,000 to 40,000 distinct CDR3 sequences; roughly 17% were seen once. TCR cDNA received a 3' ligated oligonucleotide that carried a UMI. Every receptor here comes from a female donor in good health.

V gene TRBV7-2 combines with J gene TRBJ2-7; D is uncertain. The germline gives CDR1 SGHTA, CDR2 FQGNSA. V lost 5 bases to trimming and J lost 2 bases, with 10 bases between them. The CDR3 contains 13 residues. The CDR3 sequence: CASSHSGPYEQYF. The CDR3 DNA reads TGTGCCAGCAGCCATAGTGGGCCCTACGAGCAGTACTTC.

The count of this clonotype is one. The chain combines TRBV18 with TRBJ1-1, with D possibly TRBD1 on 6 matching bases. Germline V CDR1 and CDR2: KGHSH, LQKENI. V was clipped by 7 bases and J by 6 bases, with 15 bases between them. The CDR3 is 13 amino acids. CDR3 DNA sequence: TGTGCCAGCTATACCGAGACAGGCTCTGAAGCTTTCTTT. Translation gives CASYTETGSEAFF.

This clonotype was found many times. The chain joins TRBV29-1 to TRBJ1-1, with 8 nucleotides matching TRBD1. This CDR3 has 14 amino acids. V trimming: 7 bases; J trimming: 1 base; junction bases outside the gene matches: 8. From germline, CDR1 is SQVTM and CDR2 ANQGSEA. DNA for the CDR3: TGCAGCGCCCGAGGGACAGGATCGAACACTGAAGCTTTCTTT. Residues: CSARGTGSNTEAFF.

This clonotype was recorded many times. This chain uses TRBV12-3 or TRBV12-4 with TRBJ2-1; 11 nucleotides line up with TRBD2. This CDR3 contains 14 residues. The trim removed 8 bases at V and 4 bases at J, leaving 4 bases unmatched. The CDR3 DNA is TGTGCCAGCGCCGGGACTAGCGGTTACAATGAGCAGTTCTTC. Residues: CASAGTSGYNEQFF.

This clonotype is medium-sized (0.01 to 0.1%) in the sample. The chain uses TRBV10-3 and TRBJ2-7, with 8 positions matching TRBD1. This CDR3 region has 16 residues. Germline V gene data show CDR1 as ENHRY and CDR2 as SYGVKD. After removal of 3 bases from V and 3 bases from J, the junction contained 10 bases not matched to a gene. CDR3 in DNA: TGTGCCATCAGTGATTTGGACCCAGGGACAGGCTACGAGCAGTACTTC. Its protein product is CAISDLDPGTGYEQYF.

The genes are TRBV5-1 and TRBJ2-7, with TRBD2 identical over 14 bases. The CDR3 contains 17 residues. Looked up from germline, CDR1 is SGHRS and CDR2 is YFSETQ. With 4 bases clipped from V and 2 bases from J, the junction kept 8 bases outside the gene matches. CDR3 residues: CASSRGLAGATTYEQYF. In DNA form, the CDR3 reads TGCGCCAGCAGCCGGGGACTAGCGGGGGCCACCACCTACGAGCAGTACTTC.

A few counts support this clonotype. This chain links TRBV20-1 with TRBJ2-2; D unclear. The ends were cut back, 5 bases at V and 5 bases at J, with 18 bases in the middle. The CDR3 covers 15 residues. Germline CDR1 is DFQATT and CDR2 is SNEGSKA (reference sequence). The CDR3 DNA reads TGCAGTGCTTACCCCAGAGGAGTCAGTACCGGGGAGCTGTTTTTT. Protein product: CSAYPRGVSTGELFF.

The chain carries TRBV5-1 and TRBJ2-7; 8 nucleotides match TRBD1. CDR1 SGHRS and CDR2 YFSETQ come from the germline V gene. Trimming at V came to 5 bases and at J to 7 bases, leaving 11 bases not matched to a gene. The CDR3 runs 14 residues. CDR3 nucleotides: TGCGCCAGCAGGGATGGACAGGGTTTCGAGGAGCAGTACTTC. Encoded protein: CASRDGQGFEEQYF.

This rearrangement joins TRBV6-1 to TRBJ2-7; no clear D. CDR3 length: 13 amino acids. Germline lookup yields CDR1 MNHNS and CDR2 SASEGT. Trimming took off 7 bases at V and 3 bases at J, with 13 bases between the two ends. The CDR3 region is CASTRQGGYEQYF. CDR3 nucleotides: TGTGCCAGCACGCGGCAAGGTGGCTACGAGCAGTACTTC.

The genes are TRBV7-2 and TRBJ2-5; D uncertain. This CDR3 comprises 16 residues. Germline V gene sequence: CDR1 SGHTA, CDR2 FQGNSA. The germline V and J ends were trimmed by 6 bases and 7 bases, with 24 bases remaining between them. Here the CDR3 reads CASRRTTGPSKGTQYF. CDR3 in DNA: TGTGCCAGCAGAAGGACGACCGGGCCGTCCAAGGGGACCCAGTACTTC. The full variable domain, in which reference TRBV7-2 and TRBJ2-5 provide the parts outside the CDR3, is GAGVSQSPSNKVTEKGKDVELRCDPISGHTALYWYRQSLGQGLEFLIYFQGNSAPDKSGLPSDRFSAERTGGSVSTLTIQRTQQEDSAVYLCASRRTTGPSKGTQYFGPGTRLLVL.

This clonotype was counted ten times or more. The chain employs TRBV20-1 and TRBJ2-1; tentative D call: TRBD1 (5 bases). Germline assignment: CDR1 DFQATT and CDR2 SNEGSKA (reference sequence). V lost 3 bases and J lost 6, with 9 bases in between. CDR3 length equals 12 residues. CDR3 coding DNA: TGCAGTGCTAGGGCTGACAGCAATGAGCAGTTCTTC. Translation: CSARADSNEQFF.

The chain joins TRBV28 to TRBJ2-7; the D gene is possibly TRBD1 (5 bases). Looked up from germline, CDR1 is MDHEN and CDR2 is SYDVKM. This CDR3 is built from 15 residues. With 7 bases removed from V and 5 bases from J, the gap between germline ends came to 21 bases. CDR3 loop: CASNPLLQGFHEQYF. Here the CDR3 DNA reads TGTGCCAGCAACCCTCTACTTCAGGGATTCCACGAGCAGTACTTC.

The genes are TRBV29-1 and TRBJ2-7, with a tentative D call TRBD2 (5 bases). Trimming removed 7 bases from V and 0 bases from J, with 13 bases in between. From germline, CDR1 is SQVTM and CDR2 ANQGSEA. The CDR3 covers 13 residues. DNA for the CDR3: TGCAGCGGAGGGAGCGAGAGCTCCTACGAGCAGTACTTC. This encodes CSGGSESSYEQYF.

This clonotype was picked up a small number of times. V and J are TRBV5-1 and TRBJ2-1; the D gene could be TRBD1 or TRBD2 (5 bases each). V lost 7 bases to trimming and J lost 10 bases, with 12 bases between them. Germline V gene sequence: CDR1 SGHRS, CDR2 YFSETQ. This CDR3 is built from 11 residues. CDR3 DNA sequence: TGCGCCAGCCGGGACGGCCCCGAGCAGTTCTTC. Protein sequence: CASRDGPEQFF. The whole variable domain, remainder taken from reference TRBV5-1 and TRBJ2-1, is KAGVTQTPRYLIKTRGQQVTLSCSPISGHRSVSWYQQTPGQGLQFLFEYFSETQRNKGNFPGRFSGRQFSNSRSEMNVSTLELGDSALYLCASRDGPEQFFGPGTRLTVL.

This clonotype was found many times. The CDR3 region is CSARSGTGHSNQPQHF. The DNA of the CDR3 is TGCAGTGCTAGGTCCGGGACAGGGCATAGCAATCAGCCCCAGCATTTT. This chain joins TRBV20-1 and TRBJ1-5; 9 nucleotides line up with TRBD1. Trimming removed 3 bases from V and 0 bases from J; junction bases left unmatched: 6. The CDR3 is made up of 16 amino acids. The V gene's germline CDR1 is DFQATT and CDR2 SNEGSKA (reference sequence).

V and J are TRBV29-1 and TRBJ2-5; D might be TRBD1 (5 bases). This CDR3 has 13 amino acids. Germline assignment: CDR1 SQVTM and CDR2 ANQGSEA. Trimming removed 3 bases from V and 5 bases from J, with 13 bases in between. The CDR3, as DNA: TGCAGCGTTGATGCGACAGCTGCGGAGACCCAGTACTTC. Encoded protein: CSVDATAAETQYF.

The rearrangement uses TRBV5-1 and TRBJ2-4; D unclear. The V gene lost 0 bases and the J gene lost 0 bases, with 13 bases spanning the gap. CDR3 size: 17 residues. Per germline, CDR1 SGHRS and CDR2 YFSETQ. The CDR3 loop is CASSLVPALRAKNIQYF. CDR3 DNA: TGCGCCAGCAGCTTGGTCCCTGCGCTGCGAGCCAAAAACATTCAGTACTTC. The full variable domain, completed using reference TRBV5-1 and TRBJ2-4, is KAGVTQTPRYLIKTRGQQVTLSCSPISGHRSVSWYQQTPGQGLQFLFEYFSETQRNKGNFPGRFSGRQFSNSRSEMNVSTLELGDSALYLCASSLVPALRAKNIQYFGAGTRLSVL.

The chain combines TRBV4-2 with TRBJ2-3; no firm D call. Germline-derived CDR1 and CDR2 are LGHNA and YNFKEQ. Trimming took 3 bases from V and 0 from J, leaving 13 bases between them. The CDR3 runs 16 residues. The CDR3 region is CASSQGLGTSTDTQYF. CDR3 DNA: TGTGCCAGCAGCCAGGGGTTGGGTACTAGCACAGATACGCAGTATTTT.

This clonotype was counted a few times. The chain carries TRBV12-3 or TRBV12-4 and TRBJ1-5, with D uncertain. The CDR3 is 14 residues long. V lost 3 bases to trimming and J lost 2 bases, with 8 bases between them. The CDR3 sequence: CASSLKVGNQPQHF. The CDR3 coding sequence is TGTGCCAGCAGTTTGAAGGTAGGCAATCAGCCCCAGCATTTT.

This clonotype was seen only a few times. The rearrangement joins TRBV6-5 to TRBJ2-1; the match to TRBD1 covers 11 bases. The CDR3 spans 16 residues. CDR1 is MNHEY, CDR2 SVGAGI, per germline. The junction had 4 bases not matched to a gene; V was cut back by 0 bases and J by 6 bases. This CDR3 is CASSYSFGTGGNEQFF. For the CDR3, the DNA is TGTGCCAGCAGTTACTCTTTCGGGACAGGGGGCAATGAGCAGTTCTTC.

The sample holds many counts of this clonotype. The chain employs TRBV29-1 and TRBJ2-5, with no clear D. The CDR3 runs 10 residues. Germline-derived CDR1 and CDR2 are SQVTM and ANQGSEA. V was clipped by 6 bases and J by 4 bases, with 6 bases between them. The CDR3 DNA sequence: TGCAGCGTAAGAATAGAGACCCAGTACTTC. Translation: CSVRIETQYF.

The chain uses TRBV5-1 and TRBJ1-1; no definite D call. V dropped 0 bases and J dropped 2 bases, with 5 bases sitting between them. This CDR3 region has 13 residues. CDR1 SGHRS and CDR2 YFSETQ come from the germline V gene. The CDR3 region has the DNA TGCGCCAGCAGCTTGGTGGTAAACACTGAAGCTTTCTTT. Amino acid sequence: CASSLVVNTEAFF. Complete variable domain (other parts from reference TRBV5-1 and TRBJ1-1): KAGVTQTPRYLIKTRGQQVTLSCSPISGHRSVSWYQQTPGQGLQFLFEYFSETQRNKGNFPGRFSGRQFSNSRSEMNVSTLELGDSALYLCASSLVVNTEAFFGQGTRLTVV.

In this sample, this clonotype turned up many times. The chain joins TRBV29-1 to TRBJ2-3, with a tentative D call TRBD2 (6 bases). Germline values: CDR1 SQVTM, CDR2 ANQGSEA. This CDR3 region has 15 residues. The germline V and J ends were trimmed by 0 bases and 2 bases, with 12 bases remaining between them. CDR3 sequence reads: CSVEDRRGSTDTQYF. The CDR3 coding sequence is TGCAGCGTTGAAGATCGTCGGGGGTCCACAGATACGCAGTATTTT.